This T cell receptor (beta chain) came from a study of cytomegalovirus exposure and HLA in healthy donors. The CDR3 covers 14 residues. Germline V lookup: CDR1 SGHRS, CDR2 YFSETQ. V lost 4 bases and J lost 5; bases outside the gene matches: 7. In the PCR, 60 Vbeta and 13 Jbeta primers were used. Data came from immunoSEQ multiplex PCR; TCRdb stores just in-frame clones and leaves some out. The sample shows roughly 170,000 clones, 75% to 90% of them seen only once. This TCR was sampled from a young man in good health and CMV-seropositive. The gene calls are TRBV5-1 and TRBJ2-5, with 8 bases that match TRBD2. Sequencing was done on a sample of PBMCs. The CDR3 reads CASSPLTSEETQYF. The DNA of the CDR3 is TGCGCCAGCAGCCCGCTGACTAGCGAGGAGACCCAGTACTTC.